This entry concerns a single T cell receptor (beta chain). No antigen is known for it. The sample is drawn from a study of PD-1 blockade in classical Hodgkin lymphoma. Deletions cut 3 bases from V and 3 bases from J, with 16 bases between. From germline, CDR1 is SGHNT and CDR2 YYREEE (reference sequence). The CDR3 runs to 16 residues. TCRdb's table, derived via immunoSEQ multiplex PCR, lists solely in-frame clones and lacks some. The sample consists of roughly 20,000 clones, approximately 91% of them appearing once. Study results and caveats: Sources of repertoire differences remain undefined, possibly disease activity or prior therapy. Diminished baseline TCR diversity has been reported in newly diagnosed patients relative to healthy donors.

The time point denotes: newly diagnosed, previously untreated cHL patient sample. By magnetic negative selection, CD4+ T cells were purified from thawed PBMCs. The study compared against PBMCs from newly diagnosed, untreated classical Hodgkin lymphoma. The TCR comes from a human donor with classical Hodgkin lymphoma. V and J are TRBV5-4 and TRBJ2-1; a weak D match, TRBD2 (6 bases). Sequenced material: CD4+ T cells from blood. DNA for the CDR3: TGTGCCAGCAGCTCGTTCCAGGGCGGGGACTACAATGAGCAGTTCTTC. This sequence encodes CASSSFQGGDYNEQFF.